A single sample is the source of the 30 T cell receptor beta chains below, sequenced in a study of CD8+CD57+ T cells in acquired aplastic anemia. Patients who underwent sequencing had shown CD8+CD57+ cell expansion by flow cytometry. Genomic DNA constituted the template upon which TCR beta VDJ and CDR3 profiling was performed. TCRdb passed the reads through MiXCR, listing each CDR3 protein once. The profile shows around 200,000 distinct CDR3 sequences, about half of them singletons. The specimen sequenced was sorted CD4+, CD8+, or CD8+CD57+ T cells (not recorded which) from PBMCs. All receptors come from a human donor with aplastic anemia.

V is TRBV20-1 and J is TRBJ2-1, with 9 bases fitting TRBD2. CDR3 length: 15 residues. Trimming cost V 3 bases and J 6 bases; bases outside gene matches: 9. CDR1 and CDR2 (germline): DFQATT, SNEGSKA (reference sequence). This CDR3 is CSASFAGGLRNEQFF. CDR3 DNA: TGCAGTGCTAGCTTCGCGGGAGGGCTTCGCAATGAGCAGTTCTTC.

This clonotype has a handful of counts. The rearrangement uses TRBV19 and TRBJ2-7, with TRBD1 identical over 10 bases. This CDR3 has 13 residues. Unmatched junction bases numbered 6, after V lost 6 bases and J lost 7 bases. Germline CDR1 is LNHDA and CDR2 is SQIVND (reference sequence). The CDR3 DNA follows: TGTGCCAGTAGCGGACAGGGGGGGGAAGAGCAGTACTTC. Amino acid sequence: CASSGQGGEEQYF.

V is TRBV5-4 and J is TRBJ1-3, with TRBD1 matching 7 bases. CDR1 and CDR2 from the germline V gene are SGHNT and YYREEE (reference sequence). The CDR3 loop spans 14 amino acids. Trimming took 5 bases from V and 8 from J; bases not matched to a gene: 10. For the CDR3, the DNA is TGTGCCAGCAGACCTGACAGGGTTTGGGACACCATATATTTT. It specifies CASRPDRVWDTIYF.

This clonotype turned up a few times. One base away lies a much larger clone, so this may be a sequencing read error. The chain couples TRBV2 to TRBJ1-2; the D is unclear. This CDR3 is 14 amino acids long. Germline V lookup: CDR1 SNHLY, CDR2 FYNNEI. V lost 6 bases to trimming and J lost 8 bases, with 19 bases between them. CDR3 nucleotide sequence: TGTGCCAGCAGCCCCCTTACGGGGAGTCGGGGCTACACCTTC. Translating gives CASSPLTGSRGYTF.

This clonotype was seen at least ten times. The chain carries TRBV5-8 and TRBJ2-3, with D tentatively TRBD1 (6 bases). Germline V lookup: CDR1 SGHTS, CDR2 YDEGEE. V was shortened by 0 bases and J by 4 bases, with 12 bases between the two germline ends. This CDR3 has 15 residues. CDR3 nucleotide sequence: TGTGCCAGCAGCTTGGGACTACAGGGTGCAGATACGCAGTATTTT. Protein: CASSLGLQGADTQYF.

This clonotype was counted many times. The chain employs TRBV7-8 and TRBJ2-1, with no clear D. The CDR3 totals 13 residues. The V end lost 3 bases, the J end lost 4 bases, and 7 bases lay between the germline ends. Germline V lookup: CDR1 SGHVS, CDR2 FQNEAQ. The CDR3, as DNA: TGTGCCAGCAGCTTGGTGAATTACAATGAGCAGTTCTTC. Translation: CASSLVNYNEQFF.

Notes on this clonotype: Possible read error: a much larger clone is one base away. The CDR3 sequence is CASSIGGGGGVTQYF. CDR3 in DNA: TGTGCCAGTAGTATAGGGGGCGGGGGGGGGGTTACGCAGTATTTT. The chain couples TRBV2 to TRBJ2-3; 9 nucleotides agree with TRBD2. V lost 9 bases, J lost 8 bases, and 15 bases stayed unmatched. CDR1 and CDR2 (germline): SNHLY, FYNNEI. The CDR3 is 15 residues long. The entire variable domain, with the rest obtained from reference TRBV2 and TRBJ2-3, is as follows: EPEVTQTPSHQVTQMGQEVILRCVPISNHLYFYWYRQILGQKVEFLVSFYNNEISEKSEIFDDQFSVERPDGSNFTLKIRSTKLEDSAMYFCASSIGGGGGVTQYFGPGTRLTVL.

The rearrangement joins TRBV6-1 to TRBJ2-2; tentatively, D is TRBD1 (6 bases). This CDR3 is built from 19 residues. Trimming left V 7 bases short and J 4 bases short, with 28 bases between. From germline, CDR1 is MNHNS and CDR2 SASEGT. The DNA of the CDR3 is TGTGCCAGCAACCGGGACATTAATATAGGACTCGTGGGCACCGGGGAGCTGTTTTTT. Translation: CASNRDINIGLVGTGELFF.

V and J are TRBV24-1 and TRBJ1-1; D possibly corresponds to TRBD1 (5 bases). The V gene lost 8 bases and the J gene lost 1 base, with 19 bases spanning the gap. The CDR3 has 16 residues. The germline gives CDR1 KGHDR, CDR2 SFDVKD. This CDR3 reads CATKKAGRASNTEAFF. As DNA, the CDR3 is TGTGCCACCAAGAAGGCAGGGCGAGCGTCGAACACTGAAGCTTTCTTT.

V is TRBV24-1 and J is TRBJ2-3, with 7 bases fitting TRBD2. This CDR3 has 14 residues. V lost 7 bases, J lost 6 bases, and 9 bases stayed unmatched. Germline V gene data show CDR1 as KGHDR and CDR2 as SFDVKD. The CDR3: CATSGAGVSDTQYF. DNA of the CDR3: TGTGCCACCAGCGGGGCGGGAGTATCGGATACGCAGTATTTT.

This clonotype came up many times. The chain links TRBV11-3 to TRBJ2-1, with D possibly matching TRBD2 (6 bases). The CDR3 extends over 14 amino acids. Trimming shortened V by 0 bases and J by 10 bases, and 13 bases separated the two germline ends. Germline lookup yields CDR1 SGHNT and CDR2 YENEEA. The CDR3 sequence: CASSLDQGGYEQFF. The CDR3 DNA follows: TGTGCCAGCAGCTTAGACCAAGGAGGGTACGAGCAGTTCTTC.

V gene TRBV6-5 combines with J gene TRBJ1-1, with a tentative D call TRBD1 (5 bases). Looked up from germline, CDR1 is MNHEY and CDR2 is SVGAGI. The CDR3 has 15 residues. Trimming cost V 4 bases and J 0 bases, with 12 bases left between them. CDR3 nucleotides: TGTGCCAGCAGTTCCGGGACGCCTTTGAACACTGAAGCTTTCTTT. Translated, it gives CASSSGTPLNTEAFF.

The sample holds a few counts of this clonotype. A much larger clone sits a single nucleotide away, making a read error possible. It is likely a read error, because the conserved phenylalanine at the end of the CDR3 is missing. The rearrangement uses TRBV19 and TRBJ2-3, with a tentative D call TRBD1 (6 bases). The CDR3 covers 15 residues. Trimming took 1 base from V and 1 from J, leaving 9 bases between them. The germline V gene has CDR1 LNHDA and CDR2 SQIVND (reference sequence). CDR3 in amino acids: CASSIGGQGTDTQYS. The CDR3 DNA follows: TGTGCCAGTAGTATAGGGGGGCAAGGCACAGATACGCAGTATTCT.

This clonotype showed up just a few times. V is TRBV5-1 and J is TRBJ1-1; D might be TRBD1 (6 bases). There are 16 residues in the CDR3. Germline CDR1 SGHRS, CDR2 YFSETQ. Trimming removed 3 bases from V and 1 base from J, with 16 bases in between. CDR3 protein: CASSWRRGAKNTEAFF. CDR3 DNA sequence: TGCGCCAGCAGCTGGAGACGGGGGGCGAAGAACACTGAAGCTTTCTTT. Full variable domain (rest looked up from reference TRBV5-1 and TRBJ1-1): KAGVTQTPRYLIKTRGQQVTLSCSPISGHRSVSWYQQTPGQGLQFLFEYFSETQRNKGNFPGRFSGRQFSNSRSEMNVSTLELGDSALYLCASSWRRGAKNTEAFFGQGTRLTVV.

Notes on this clonotype: A read error may account for a junction end that differs from germline. V gene TRBV3-1 combines with J gene TRBJ1-3; maybe TRBD1 (5 bases). The CDR3 sequence is 16 residues long. Per the germline V gene, CDR1 is LGHDT and CDR2 is YNNKEL (reference sequence). The CDR3 DNA is TGTGCCAGCAGCCAGGTCGGAGGGGCGTCTGGAGACACCATATATTTT. The encoded protein is CASSQVGGASGDTIYF.

The chain joins TRBV20-1 to TRBJ2-7; 8 nucleotides match TRBD1. This CDR3 is 14 amino acids long. The V segment lost 3 bases and the J segment 2 bases; nucleotides outside the gene matches: 6. CDR1 DFQATT and CDR2 SNEGSKA come from the germline V gene (reference sequence). CDR3 sequence reads: CSARGQAFTYEQYF. Written as DNA, the CDR3 is TGCAGTGCTAGGGGACAGGCTTTCACCTACGAGCAGTACTTC.

This clonotype was seen many times. This rearrangement joins TRBV9 to TRBJ2-1, with D unclear. The CDR3 covers 12 residues. Per the germline V gene, CDR1 is SGDLS and CDR2 is YYNGEE. V lost 0 bases, J lost 8 bases, and 6 bases lay in between. The CDR3 nucleotides read TGTGCCAGCAGCGTAGATCTAGATGAGCAGTTCTTC. It is translated as CASSVDLDEQFF.

The J gene is TRBJ2-2, the V gene TRBV7-4, with 7 bases identical to TRBD1. Germline CDR1 SGHVT, CDR2 SQSDAQ. The CDR3 is made up of 19 amino acids. V shed 5 bases, J shed 0 bases, and the junction held 15 bases outside the gene matches. The CDR3 here is CASSQDGVGDRPNTGELFF. The DNA for the CDR3 is TGTGCCAGCAGCCAGGATGGGGTAGGGGACAGACCGAACACCGGGGAGCTGTTTTTT. The complete variable domain, with remaining parts taken from reference TRBV7-4 and TRBJ2-2, reads GAGVSQSPRYKVAKRGRDVALRCDSISGHVTLYWYRQTLGQGSEVLTYSQSDAQRDKSGRPSGRFSAERPERSVSTLKIQRTEQGDSAVYLCASSQDGVGDRPNTGELFFGEGSRLTVL.

The V call is TRBV20-1, the J call TRBJ2-7; 10 bases map to TRBD2. The CDR3 is made up of 16 amino acids. The germline CDR1 and CDR2 sequences are DFQATT and SNEGSKA (reference sequence). V was clipped by 1 base and J by 5 bases; unmatched bases: 11. CDR3 in DNA: TGCAGTGCTAGAGGGGGCTTAGCGGGAGGTGGCCACGAGCAGTACTTC. It codes for CSARGGLAGGGHEQYF.

The V gene is TRBV30, the J gene TRBJ2-3, with a possible D match to TRBD1 (6 bases). Germline values: CDR1 GTSNPN, CDR2 SVGIG (reference sequence). The CDR3 sequence is 14 residues long. Trimming cost V 5 bases and J 2 bases, with 14 bases left between them. Here the CDR3 reads CAWQDSLPTDTQYF. The DNA of the CDR3 is TGTGCCTGGCAGGACAGTTTACCCACAGATACGCAGTATTTT. Using reference TRBV30 and TRBJ2-3 for the parts outside the CDR3, the full variable domain is SQTIHQWPATLVQPVGSPLSLECTVEGTSNPNLYWYRQAAGRGLQLLFYSVGIGQISSEVPQNLSASRPQDRQFILSSKKLLLSDSGFYLCAWQDSLPTDTQYFGPGTRLTVL.

The V gene is TRBV18, the J gene TRBJ2-3; TRBD2 aligns across 12 bases. There are 16 residues in the CDR3. Germline CDR1 reads KGHSH; CDR2 reads LQKENI. V shed 5 bases, J shed 3 bases, and the junction held 6 bases outside the gene matches. CDR3 coding DNA: TGTGCCAGCTCATCCGCCCTAGCGGGGGGGACAGATACGCAGTATTTT. Translation gives CASSSALAGGTDTQYF. Using reference TRBV18 and TRBJ2-3 for the parts outside the CDR3, the full variable domain is NAGVMQNPRHLVRRRGQEARLRCSPMKGHSHVYWYRQLPEEGLKFMVYLQKENIIDESGMPKERFSAEFPKEGPSILRIQQVVRGDSAAYFCASSSALAGGTDTQYFGPGTRLTVL.

The gene calls are TRBV10-1 and TRBJ2-7; the match to TRBD1 covers 12 bases. V gave up 0 bases and J gave up 3 bases; unmatched junction bases: 3. CDR1 WNHNN and CDR2 SYGVQD come from the germline V gene (reference sequence). The CDR3 totals 16 residues. Here the CDR3 DNA reads TGCGCCAGCAGTGAGTCAGGGACAGGGGGCAACTACGAGCAGTACTTC. Protein product: CASSESGTGGNYEQYF.

This clonotype was observed many times. This chain connects TRBV9 to TRBJ2-6, with D unclear. Germline assignment: CDR1 SGDLS and CDR2 YYNGEE. Trimming took 1 base from V and 2 from J, leaving 1 base between them. This CDR3 has 13 amino acids. CDR3 nucleotides: TGTGCCAGCAGCGTAACTGGGGCCAACGTCCTGACTTTC. Its protein product is CASSVTGANVLTF.

The V gene is TRBV4-3, the J gene TRBJ2-5; weak D call: TRBD1 (6 bases). V lost 4 bases and J 11 bases, leaving 23 bases between the germline ends. This CDR3 spans 15 amino acids. The germline CDR1 and CDR2 sequences are LGHNA and YSLEER. CDR3 protein: CASSLGQSSYNEQYF. The CDR3 coding sequence is TGCGCCAGCAGCCTAGGACAGAGCTCCTACAATGAGCAGTACTTC.

At least ten counts were recorded for this clonotype. V and J are TRBV7-2 and TRBJ2-3, with 7 bases aligning to TRBD2. The CDR3 consists of 16 residues. V lost 2 bases, J lost 6 bases, and 11 bases stayed unmatched. Germline V CDR1 and CDR2: SGHTA, FQGNSA. CDR3 nucleotide sequence: TGTGCCAGCAGCTTACAGAGCGGGGCGCTGGGGGATACGCAGTATTTT. Residues: CASSLQSGALGDTQYF.

The chain links TRBV29-1 to TRBJ2-1, with no clear D. In germline, CDR1 is SQVTM, CDR2 ANQGSEA. CDR3 size: 11 residues. Between the trimmed V and J ends, which lost 4 bases and 7 bases, there was a span of 8 bases. The CDR3: CSVAGRNEQFF. Written as DNA, the CDR3 is TGCAGCGTTGCAGGAAGGAATGAGCAGTTCTTC.

This chain joins TRBV7-3 and TRBJ1-4; TRBD1 is a possible D gene (5 bases). The CDR3 runs to 17 residues. V lost 8 bases and J 7 bases, leaving 26 bases between the germline ends. CDR1 is SGHTA, CDR2 FQGTGA, per germline. The CDR3 coding sequence is TGTGCCAGCCAGGGACTAGCGAAACACCGGGGAGGTGAAAAACTGTTTTTT. This codes for CASQGLAKHRGGEKLFF.

V is TRBV20-1 and J is TRBJ2-5; D not certain. V dropped 6 bases and J dropped 1 base, with 15 bases sitting between them. This CDR3 has 14 residues. The germline V gene encodes CDR1 DFQATT and CDR2 SNEGSKA (reference sequence). CDR3 sequence (DNA): TGCAGTGCGTATCCTGGACGGAGCCAAGAGACCCAGTACTTC. It specifies CSAYPGRSQETQYF.

This clonotype has a count of ten or more. J is TRBJ1-1 and V is TRBV7-9, with TRBD1 matching over 8 bases. V was pared by 5 bases and J by 6 bases, with 5 bases of the junction left unmatched. Germline-derived CDR1 and CDR2 are SEHNR and FQNEAQ (reference sequence). The CDR3 totals 13 residues. CDR3 sequence reads: CASSPTGDPEAFF. The CDR3 region has the DNA TGTGCCAGCAGCCCGACAGGGGACCCTGAAGCTTTCTTT.

This chain connects TRBV2 to TRBJ1-2; 7 bases are shared with TRBD1. Germline assignment: CDR1 SNHLY and CDR2 FYNNEI. Trimming took 4 bases from V and 12 from J; bases not matched to a gene: 11. The CDR3 extends over 13 amino acids. CDR3 loop: CASSAFEGAGNTF. CDR3 coding DNA: TGTGCCAGCAGTGCCTTTGAGGGGGCTGGAAACACCTTC.